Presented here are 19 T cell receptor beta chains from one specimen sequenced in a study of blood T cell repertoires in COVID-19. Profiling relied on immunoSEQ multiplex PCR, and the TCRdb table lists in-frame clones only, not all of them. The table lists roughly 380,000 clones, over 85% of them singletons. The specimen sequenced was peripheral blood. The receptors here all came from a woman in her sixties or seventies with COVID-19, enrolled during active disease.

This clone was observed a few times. CDR3 sequence reads: CASRVRGGANYGYTF. The DNA for the CDR3 is TGTGCCAGCAGGGTTCGGGGGGGCGCGAACTATGGCTACACCTTC. The chain links TRBV28 to TRBJ1-2; a weak D match, TRBD1 (6 bases). The CDR3 contains 15 residues. CDR1 is MDHEN, CDR2 SYDVKM, per germline. Trimming took off 6 bases at V and 2 bases at J, with 16 bases between the two ends.

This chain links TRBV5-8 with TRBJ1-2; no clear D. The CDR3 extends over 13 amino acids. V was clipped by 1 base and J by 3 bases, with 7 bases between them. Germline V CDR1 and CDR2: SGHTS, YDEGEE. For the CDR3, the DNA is TGTGCCAGCAGCTTGATGGCGGACTATGGCTACACCTTC. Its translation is CASSLMADYGYTF.

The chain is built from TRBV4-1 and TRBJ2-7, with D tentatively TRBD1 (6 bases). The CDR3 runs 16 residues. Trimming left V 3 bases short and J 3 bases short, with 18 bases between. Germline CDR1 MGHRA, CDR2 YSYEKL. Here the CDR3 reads CASSQRQDTQDYEQYF. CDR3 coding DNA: TGCGCCAGCAGCCAGAGACAGGATACCCAGGACTACGAGCAGTACTTC.

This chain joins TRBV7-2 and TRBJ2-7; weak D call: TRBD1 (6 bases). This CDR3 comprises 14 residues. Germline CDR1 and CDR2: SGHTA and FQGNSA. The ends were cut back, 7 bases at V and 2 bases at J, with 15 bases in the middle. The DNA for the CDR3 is TGTGCCAGCACCCAATTGGGGGCAGCCTACGAGCAGTACTTC. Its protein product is CASTQLGAAYEQYF.

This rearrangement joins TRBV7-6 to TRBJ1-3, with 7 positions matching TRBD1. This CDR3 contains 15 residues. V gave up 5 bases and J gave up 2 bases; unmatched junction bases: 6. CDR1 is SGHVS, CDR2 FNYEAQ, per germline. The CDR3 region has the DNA TGTGCCAGCAGCCAAGACAGGGCCACTGGAAACACCATATATTTT. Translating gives CASSQDRATGNTIYF.

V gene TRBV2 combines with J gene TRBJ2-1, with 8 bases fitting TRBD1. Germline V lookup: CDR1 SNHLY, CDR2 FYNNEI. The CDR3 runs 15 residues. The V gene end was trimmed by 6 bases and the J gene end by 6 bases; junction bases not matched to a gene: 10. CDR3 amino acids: CASRVGQGEVNEQFF. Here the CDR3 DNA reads TGTGCCAGCAGGGTTGGACAGGGCGAGGTCAATGAGCAGTTCTTC.

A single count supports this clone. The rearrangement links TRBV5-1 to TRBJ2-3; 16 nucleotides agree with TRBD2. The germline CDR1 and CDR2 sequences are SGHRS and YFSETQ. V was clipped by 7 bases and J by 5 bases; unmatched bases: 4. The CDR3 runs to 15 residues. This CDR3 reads CASGTSGGELDTQYF. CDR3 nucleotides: TGCGCCAGCGGGACTAGCGGGGGGGAGTTAGATACGCAGTATTTT.

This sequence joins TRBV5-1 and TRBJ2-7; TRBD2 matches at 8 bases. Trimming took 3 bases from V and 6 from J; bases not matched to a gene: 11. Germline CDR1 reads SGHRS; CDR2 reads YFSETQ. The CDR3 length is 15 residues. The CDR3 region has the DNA TGCGCCAGCAGCTGGGCGGGGGGCGTCAACTCCGAGCAGTACTTC. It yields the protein CASSWAGGVNSEQYF.

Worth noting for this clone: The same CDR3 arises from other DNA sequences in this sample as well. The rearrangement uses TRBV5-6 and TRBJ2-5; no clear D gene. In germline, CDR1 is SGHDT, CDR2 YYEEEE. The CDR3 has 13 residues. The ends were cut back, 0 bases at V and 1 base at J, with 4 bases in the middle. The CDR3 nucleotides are TGTGCCAGCAGCTTGGCCAGCCAAGAGACCCAGTACTTC. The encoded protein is CASSLASQETQYF.

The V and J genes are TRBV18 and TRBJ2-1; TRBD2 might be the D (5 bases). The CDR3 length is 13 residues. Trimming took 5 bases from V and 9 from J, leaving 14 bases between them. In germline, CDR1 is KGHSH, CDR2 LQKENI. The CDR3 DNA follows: TGTGCCAGCTCAGAGAGACGGGGTCGTGAGCAGTTCTTC. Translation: CASSERRGREQFF.

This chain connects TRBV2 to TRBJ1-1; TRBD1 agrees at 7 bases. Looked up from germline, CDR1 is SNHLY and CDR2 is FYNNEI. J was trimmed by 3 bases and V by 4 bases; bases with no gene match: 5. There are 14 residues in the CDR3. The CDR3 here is CASSVTGADTEAFF. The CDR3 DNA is TGTGCCAGCAGTGTCACAGGGGCGGACACTGAAGCTTTCTTT. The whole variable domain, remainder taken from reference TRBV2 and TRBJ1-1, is EPEVTQTPSHQVTQMGQEVILRCVPISNHLYFYWYRQILGQKVEFLVSFYNNEISEKSEIFDDQFSVERPDGSNFTLKIRSTKLEDSAMYFCASSVTGADTEAFFGQGTRLTVV.

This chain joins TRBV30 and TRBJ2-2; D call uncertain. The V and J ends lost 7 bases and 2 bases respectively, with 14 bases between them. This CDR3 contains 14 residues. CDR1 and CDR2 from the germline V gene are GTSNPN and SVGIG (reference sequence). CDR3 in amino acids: CASSLVVNTGELFF. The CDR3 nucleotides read TGTGCCTCCTCGCTAGTGGTCAACACCGGGGAGCTGTTTTTT.

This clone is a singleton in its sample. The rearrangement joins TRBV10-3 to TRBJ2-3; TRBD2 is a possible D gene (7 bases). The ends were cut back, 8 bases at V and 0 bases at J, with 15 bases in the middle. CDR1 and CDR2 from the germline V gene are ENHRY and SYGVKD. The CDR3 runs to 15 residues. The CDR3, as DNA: TGTGCCATCGGGTCCCCGGGGGGCAGCACAGATACGCAGTATTTT. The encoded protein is CAIGSPGGSTDTQYF.

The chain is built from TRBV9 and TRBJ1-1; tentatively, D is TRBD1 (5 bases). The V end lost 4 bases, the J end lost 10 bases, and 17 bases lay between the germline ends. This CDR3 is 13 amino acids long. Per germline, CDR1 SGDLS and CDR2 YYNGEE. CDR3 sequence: CASSLLDGGTAFF. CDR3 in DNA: TGTGCCAGCAGCCTACTGGACGGGGGGACAGCTTTCTTT.

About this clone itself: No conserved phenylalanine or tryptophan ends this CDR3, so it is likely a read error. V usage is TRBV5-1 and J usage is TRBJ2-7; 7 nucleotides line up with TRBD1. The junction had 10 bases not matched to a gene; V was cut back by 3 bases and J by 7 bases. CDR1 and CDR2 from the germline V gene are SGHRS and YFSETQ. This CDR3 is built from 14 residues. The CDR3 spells CASSSGTALREQYL. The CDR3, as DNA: TGCGCCAGCAGCTCTGGGACAGCACTACGAGAGCAGTACCTC.

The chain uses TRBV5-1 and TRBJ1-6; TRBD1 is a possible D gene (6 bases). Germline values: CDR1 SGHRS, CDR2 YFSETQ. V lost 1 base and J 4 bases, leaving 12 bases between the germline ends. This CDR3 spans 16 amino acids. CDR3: CASSLTGSRYNSPLHF. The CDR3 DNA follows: TGCGCCAGCAGCTTGACAGGGTCTCGGTATAATTCACCCCTCCACTTT.

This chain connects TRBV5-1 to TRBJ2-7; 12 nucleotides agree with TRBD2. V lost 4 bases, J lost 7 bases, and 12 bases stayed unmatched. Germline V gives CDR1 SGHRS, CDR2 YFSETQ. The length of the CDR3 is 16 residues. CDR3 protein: CASSPRTSGDPREQYF. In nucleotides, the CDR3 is TGCGCCAGCAGCCCACGGACTAGCGGGGACCCTAGGGAGCAGTACTTC.

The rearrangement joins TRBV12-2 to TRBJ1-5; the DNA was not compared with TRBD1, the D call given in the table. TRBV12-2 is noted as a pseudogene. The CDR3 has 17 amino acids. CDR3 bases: TGTGCAAGTCGCTTAGCGAGCCGGGACAGGGGGCCTCAGCCCCAGCATTTT. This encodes CASRLASRDRGPQPQHF.

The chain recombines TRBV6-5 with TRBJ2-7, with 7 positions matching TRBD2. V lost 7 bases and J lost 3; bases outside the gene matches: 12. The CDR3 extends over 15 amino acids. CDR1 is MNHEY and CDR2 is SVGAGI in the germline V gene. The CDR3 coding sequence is TGTGCCAGCAACTGGGGGGGAGGGGACTACTACGAGCAGTACTTC. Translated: CASNWGGGDYYEQYF.